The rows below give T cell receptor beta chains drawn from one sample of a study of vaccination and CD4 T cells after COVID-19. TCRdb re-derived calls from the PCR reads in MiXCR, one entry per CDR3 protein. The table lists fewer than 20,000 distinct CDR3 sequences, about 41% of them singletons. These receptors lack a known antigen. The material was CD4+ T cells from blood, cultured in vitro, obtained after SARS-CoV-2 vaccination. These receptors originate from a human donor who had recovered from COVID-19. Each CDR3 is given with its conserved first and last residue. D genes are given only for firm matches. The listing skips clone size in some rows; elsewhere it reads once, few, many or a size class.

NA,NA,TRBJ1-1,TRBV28,CASSLLQGEAFF,TGTGCCAGCAGTTTATTACAGGGAGAAGCTTTCTTT
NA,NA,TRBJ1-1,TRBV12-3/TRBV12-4,CASVKGTFEAFF,TGTGCCAGCGTAAAGGGCACGTTTGAAGCTTTCTTT
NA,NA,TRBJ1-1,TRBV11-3,CASSELENTEAFF,TGTGCCAGCAGCGAGTTAGAGAACACTGAAGCTTTCTTT
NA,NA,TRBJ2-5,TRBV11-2,CASRLIPQGLETQYF,TGTGCCAGCCGCCTAATCCCACAAGGGTTGGAGACCCAGTACTTC
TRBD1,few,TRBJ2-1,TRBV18,CASSPPRTGFNEQFF,TGTGCCAGCTCACCCCCCCGGACAGGTTTCAATGAGCAGTTCTTC
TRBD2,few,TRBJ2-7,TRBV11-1,CASSLDMSGLTSVTYEQYF,TGTGCCAGCAGCTTAGATATGTCCGGGCTGACTAGCGTAACCTACGAGCAGTACTTC
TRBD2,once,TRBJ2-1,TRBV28,CASRPGGLAGVVEQFF,TGTGCCAGCAGACCCGGTGGGCTAGCGGGAGTGGTTGAGCAGTTCTTC
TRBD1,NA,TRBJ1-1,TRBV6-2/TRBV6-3,CASSLNRGGTEAFF,TGTGCCAGCAGCCTGAACAGGGGTGGGACTGAAGCTTTCTTT
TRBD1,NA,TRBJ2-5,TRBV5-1,CASSLGTGAAETQYF,TGCGCCAGCAGCCTCGGGACAGGGGCGGCAGAGACCCAGTACTTC
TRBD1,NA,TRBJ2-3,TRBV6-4,CASSPTQGARSDTQYF,TGTGCCAGCAGTCCCACTCAGGGGGCGAGGTCAGATACGCAGTATTTT
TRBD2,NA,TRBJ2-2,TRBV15,CATSTVAGGDTGELFF,TGTGCCACCAGCACCGTAGCGGGAGGCGACACCGGGGAGCTGTTTTTT
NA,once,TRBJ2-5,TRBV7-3,CASSGHLGETRYF,TGTGCCAGCAGCGGGCACCTAGGGGAGACCCGGTACTTC
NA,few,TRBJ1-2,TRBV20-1,CSARRQYDYGYTF,TGCAGTGCTAGACGACAGTACGACTATGGCTACACCTTC
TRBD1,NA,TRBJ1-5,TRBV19,CASSSRGQGGNQPQHF,TGTGCCAGTAGTTCACGGGGACAGGGTGGCAATCAGCCCCAGCATTTT
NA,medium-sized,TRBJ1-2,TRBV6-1,CASSVDRPGLRYTF,TGTGCCAGCAGTGTGGACCGACCGGGGTTACGCTACACCTTC
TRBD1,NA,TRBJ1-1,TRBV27,CASSLSGTANTEAFF,TGTGCCAGCAGTTTATCTGGGACAGCGAACACTGAAGCTTTCTTT
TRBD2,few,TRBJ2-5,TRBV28,CASSPTSGSFEETQYF,TGTGCCAGCAGTCCGACTAGCGGGAGTTTCGAGGAGACCCAGTACTTC
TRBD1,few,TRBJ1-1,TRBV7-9,CASSLDRGNMNTEAFF,TGTGCCAGCAGCCTAGACAGGGGGAACATGAACACTGAAGCTTTCTTT
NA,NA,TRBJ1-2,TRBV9,CASSVAGDLGYTF,TGTGCCAGCAGCGTAGCTGGGGACCTCGGCTACACCTTC
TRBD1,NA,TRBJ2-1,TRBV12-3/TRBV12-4,CASSLVRDRTFF,TGTGCCAGCAGTTTAGTAAGGGACAGGACGTTCTTC
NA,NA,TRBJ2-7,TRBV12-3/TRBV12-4,CASSSGGRVVHEQYF,TGTGCCAGCAGCTCTGGTGGCAGGGTGGTGCACGAGCAGTACTTC
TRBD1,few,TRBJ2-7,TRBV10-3,CAISPSGQDLEQYF,TGTGCCATCAGTCCCTCGGGACAGGACCTCGAGCAGTACTTC
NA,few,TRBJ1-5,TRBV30,CAWSQGDGRPQHF,TGTGCCTGGAGTCAGGGTGATGGTCGGCCCCAGCATTTT
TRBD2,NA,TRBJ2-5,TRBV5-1,CASSYTGTSGGPSGQETQYF,TGCGCCAGCAGCTATACCGGGACTAGCGGGGGGCCCTCGGGCCAAGAGACCCAGTACTTC
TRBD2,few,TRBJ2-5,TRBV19,CASSRGLAAETQYF,TGTGCCAGTAGTAGGGGACTAGCGGCAGAGACCCAGTACTTC
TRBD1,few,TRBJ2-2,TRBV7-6,CASSWGQGAGELFF,TGTGCCAGCAGCTGGGGACAGGGGGCCGGGGAGCTGTTTTTT
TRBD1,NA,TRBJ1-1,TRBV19,CASYRDRGTEAFF,TGTGCCAGCTACCGGGACAGGGGCACTGAAGCTTTCTTT
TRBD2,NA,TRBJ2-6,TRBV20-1,CSAKLAGAGANVLTF,TGCAGTGCTAAGCTAGCGGGAGCTGGGGCCAACGTCCTGACTTTC
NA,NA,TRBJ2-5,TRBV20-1,CSARDGGGLRTQYF,TGCAGTGCTAGAGATGGCGGAGGGCTTAGGACCCAGTACTTC
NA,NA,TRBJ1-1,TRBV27,CASSLRGRNTEAFF,TGTGCCAGCAGTTTAAGGGGCAGGAACACTGAAGCTTTCTTT
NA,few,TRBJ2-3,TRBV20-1,CSARDAREESDTQYF,TGCAGTGCTAGAGATGCGAGGGAGGAATCAGATACGCAGTATTTT
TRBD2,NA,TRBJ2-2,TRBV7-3,CASSKTSENTGELFF,TGTGCCAGCAGTAAGACTAGCGAGAACACCGGGGAGCTGTTTTTT
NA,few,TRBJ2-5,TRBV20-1,CSGNRGAGMGETQYF,TGCAGTGGTAACAGGGGCGCGGGAATGGGAGAGACCCAGTACTTC
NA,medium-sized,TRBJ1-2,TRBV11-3,CASSLRGADGYTF,TGTGCCAGCAGCTTACGGGGGGCGGATGGCTACACCTTC
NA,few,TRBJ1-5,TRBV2,CASSAGLAGNQPQHF,TGTGCCAGCAGCGCGGGACTGGCGGGCAATCAGCCCCAGCATTTT
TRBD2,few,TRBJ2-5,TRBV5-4,CASSFTLAGQETQYF,TGTGCCAGCAGCTTTACCCTAGCGGGCCAAGAGACCCAGTACTTC
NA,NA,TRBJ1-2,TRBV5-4,CASSLPGDYGYTF,TGTGCCAGCAGCTTGCCAGGGGACTATGGCTACACCTTC